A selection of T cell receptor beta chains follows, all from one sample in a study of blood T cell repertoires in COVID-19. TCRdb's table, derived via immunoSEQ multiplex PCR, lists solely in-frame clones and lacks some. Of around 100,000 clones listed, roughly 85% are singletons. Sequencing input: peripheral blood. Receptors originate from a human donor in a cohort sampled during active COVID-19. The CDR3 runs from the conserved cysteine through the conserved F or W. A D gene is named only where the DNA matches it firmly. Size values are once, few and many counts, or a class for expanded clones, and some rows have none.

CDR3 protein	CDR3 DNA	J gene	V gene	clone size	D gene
CASSVGQGKRRELFF	TGTGCCAGCAGCGTGGGACAGGGAAAAAGGAGGGAGCTGTTTTTT	TRBJ2-2	TRBV9	-	TRBD1
CASSLDVAASSYEQYF	TGCGCCAGCAGCTTGGACGTAGCGGCGAGCTCCTACGAGCAGTACTTC	TRBJ2-7	TRBV5-1	-	-
CASSLKSAGGNTGELFF	TGTGCCAGCAGCTTAAAATCAGCGGGGGGGAACACCGGGGAGCTGTTTTTT	TRBJ2-2	TRBV7-2	-	TRBD2
CASKQGTYEQYF	TGTGCCAGCAAACAGGGGACCTACGAGCAGTACTTC	TRBJ2-7	TRBV2	few	TRBD1
CASSELVVVNEKLFF	TGTGCCAGCAGTGAACTTGTAGTGGTGAATGAAAAACTGTTTTTT	TRBJ1-4	TRBV6-1	once	-
CASSPPAGRFATNEKLFF	TGTGCCAGCAGCCCCCCCGCGGGGAGGTTCGCAACTAATGAAAAACTGTTTTTT	TRBJ1-4	TRBV3-1/TRBV3-2	-	-
CASSLSLAGANEQFF	TGCGCCAGCAGCTTATCACTAGCGGGAGCCAATGAGCAGTTCTTC	TRBJ2-1	TRBV5-1	-	TRBD2
CASSFPGASYEQYF	TGTGCCAGCAGTTTCCCAGGGGCCTCCTACGAGCAGTACTTC	TRBJ2-7	TRBV28	once	-
CASRTTGATIIPLDHEQYF	TGTGCCAGTAGGACCACAGGGGCTACAATTATACCCCTAGACCACGAGCAGTACTTC	TRBJ2-7	TRBV19	-	TRBD1
CASSSDRGGGYTF	TGCGCCAGCAGCTCGGACAGGGGGGGTGGCTACACCTTC	TRBJ1-2	TRBV5-1	-	TRBD1
CASSLPGAKVDGYTF	TGTGCCAGCAGCTTGCCAGGGGCAAAGGTAGATGGCTACACCTTC	TRBJ1-2	TRBV5-6	-	-
CASGLLSTDTQYF	TGTGCCAGCGGGCTCCTAAGCACAGATACGCAGTATTTT	TRBJ2-3	TRBV12-3/TRBV12-4	-	-
CASRTSYEQYF	TGTGCCAGCAGGACATCCTACGAGCAGTACTTC	TRBJ2-7	TRBV27	-	-
CASSSSTGAGELFF	TGTGCCAGCAGCTCGTCCACAGGGGCCGGGGAGCTGTTTTTT	TRBJ2-2	TRBV7-2	-	TRBD1
CASSPLEGQLETQYF	TGTGCCAGCTCACCGTTAGAGGGACAGCTAGAGACCCAGTACTTC	TRBJ2-5	TRBV18	-	TRBD1
CASSWGQNTEAFF	TGCGCCAGCAGCTGGGGACAGAACACTGAAGCTTTCTTT	TRBJ1-1	TRBV5-1	-	-
CASSRLAGLPDTQYF	TGTGCCAGTAGTAGACTAGCGGGACTTCCAGATACGCAGTATTTT	TRBJ2-3	TRBV19	-	TRBD2
CSVGAVRRTYNEQFF	TGCAGCGTTGGCGCGGTCCGAAGAACCTACAATGAGCAGTTCTTC	TRBJ2-1	TRBV29-1	few	-
CASSLTYTGELFF	TGTGCCAGCAGCTTAACTTACACCGGGGAGCTGTTTTTT	TRBJ2-2	TRBV7-9	-	-
CASSQETSGSYSYNEQFF	TGTGCCAGCAGCCAAGAGACTAGCGGGAGTTATTCCTACAATGAGCAGTTCTTC	TRBJ2-1	TRBV3-1/TRBV3-2	-	TRBD2
CASSQGPQGGSGYTF	TGTGCCAGCAGCCAAGGCCCCCAGGGGGGAAGTGGCTACACCTTC	TRBJ1-2	TRBV3-1/TRBV3-2	-	TRBD1
CASSSPGLGAFF	TGTGCCAGCAGTTCCCCAGGGCTAGGAGCTTTCTTT	TRBJ1-1	TRBV27	-	-
CASSEVPGNTEAFF	TGCGCCAGCAGTGAAGTTCCGGGGAACACTGAAGCTTTCTTT	TRBJ1-1	TRBV10-1	-	-
CASSLSGANVLTF	TGTGCCAGCAGCCTCTCTGGGGCCAACGTCCTGACTTTC	TRBJ2-6	TRBV11-2	-	-
CASSPSQGGYGYTF	TGTGCCAGCAGCCCGTCCCAGGGGGGTTATGGCTACACCTTC	TRBJ1-2	TRBV3-1/TRBV3-2	-	TRBD1
CSASRGAPGEAQYF	TGCAGTGCTAGTCGCGGGGCTCCAGGTGAGGCCCAGTACTTC	TRBJ2-5	TRBV20-1	-	-
CASRRGLTGEGAFF	TGTGCCAGCAGAAGAGGGTTGACAGGGGAGGGGGCTTTCTTT	TRBJ1-1	TRBV27	few	TRBD1
CATSREGGIWDEQYF	TGTGCCACCAGCAGAGAAGGCGGGATATGGGATGAGCAGTACTTC	TRBJ2-7	TRBV15	-	-
CASSQGLADTGELFF	TGTGCCAGCAGCCAGGGACTAGCGGACACCGGGGAGCTGTTTTTT	TRBJ2-2	TRBV4-2	-	TRBD2
CASGGQTNQPQHF	TGTGCCAGCGGAGGACAGACCAATCAGCCCCAGCATTTT	TRBJ1-5	TRBV6-5	-	-
CASSDPGQGGSAGNTIYF	TGTGCCAGCAGTGATCCGGGACAGGGGGGATCTGCTGGAAACACCATATATTTT	TRBJ1-3	TRBV6-1	-	TRBD1
CASSLGFQGGVNTEAFF	TGCGCCAGCAGCTTGGGGTTTCAGGGAGGGGTGAACACTGAAGCTTTCTTT	TRBJ1-1	TRBV5-1	few	-
CASSQESQGVSRSEAFF	TGTGCCAGCAGCCAAGAGAGTCAGGGGGTTTCTAGGTCTGAAGCTTTCTTT	TRBJ1-1	TRBV14	-	TRBD1
CASSGRGNSPLHF	TGTGCCAGCAGTGGACGGGGGAATTCACCCCTCCACTTT	TRBJ1-6	TRBV25-1	-	-
CAISEGGDYGYTF	TGTGCCATCAGTGAGGGGGGGGACTATGGCTACACCTTC	TRBJ1-2	TRBV10-3	-	-
CASSLEGAGEKLFF	TGTGCCAGCAGCTTGGAGGGGGCAGGAGAAAAACTGTTTTTT	TRBJ1-4	TRBV5-4	-	TRBD1
CASTGLSYEQYF	TGTGCCAGCACAGGACTTTCCTACGAGCAGTACTTC	TRBJ2-7	TRBV2	-	-
CSVGSGGGVSDTQYF	TGCAGCGTTGGATCCGGCGGGGGGGTTTCAGATACGCAGTATTTT	TRBJ2-3	TRBV29-1	-	TRBD2
CASRLAVGRVGGGGGDTQYF	TGTGCAAGTCGCTTAGCTGTGGGCCGGGTAGGCGGTGGCGGCGGGGATACGCAGTATTTT	TRBJ2-3	TRBV12-2	-	-
CASSSAGLFYEQYF	TGCGCCAGCAGCTCCGCGGGATTGTTCTACGAGCAGTACTTC	TRBJ2-7	TRBV5-1	-	-
CSASEGLAGLSKNIQYF	TGCAGTGCTAGTGAAGGACTAGCGGGACTCTCCAAAAACATTCAGTACTTC	TRBJ2-4	TRBV20-1	-	TRBD2
CASSGLTPLYEQYF	TGTGCCAGCAGCGGACTCACGCCTCTCTACGAGCAGTACTTC	TRBJ2-7	TRBV3-1/TRBV3-2	-	-